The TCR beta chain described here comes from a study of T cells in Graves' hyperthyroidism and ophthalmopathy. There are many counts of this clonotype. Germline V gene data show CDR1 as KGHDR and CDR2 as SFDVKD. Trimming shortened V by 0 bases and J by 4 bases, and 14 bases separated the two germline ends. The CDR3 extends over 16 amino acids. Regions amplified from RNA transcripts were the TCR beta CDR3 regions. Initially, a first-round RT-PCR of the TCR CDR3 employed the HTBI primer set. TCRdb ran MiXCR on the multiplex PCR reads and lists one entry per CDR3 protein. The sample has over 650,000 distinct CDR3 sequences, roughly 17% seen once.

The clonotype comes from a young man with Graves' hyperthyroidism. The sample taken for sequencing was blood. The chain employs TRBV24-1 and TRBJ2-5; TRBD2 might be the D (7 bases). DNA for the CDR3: TGTGCCACCAGTGATTTGTCGAAGGGGGGGAGAGAGACCCAGTACTTC. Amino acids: CATSDLSKGGRETQYF.